This TCR beta chain was identified in a study of draining lymph node invasion in breast cancer (dated by TCRdb to about 2020). Concerning the study at large: Metastasis in lymph nodes was diagnosed using histology and cytokeratin immunohistochemistry and was confirmed with EpCAM/CD45 flow cytometry. In a separate targeted assay, bulk TCR-beta CDR3 sequencing compared sorted memory regulatory T cells and memory conventional CD4 T cells across breast cancer tissues. Each patient contributed matched non-invaded and tumor-invaded tumor-draining lymph nodes plus the primary tumor, profiled for both Treg and Tconv subsets. The separate targeted TCR sequencing covered lymph nodes from roughly five patients, with primary tumors sequenced for three of those patients. Broader findings and caveats from the paper: Roughly 13-22% of Treg TCRs were shared with Tconvs per tissue, interpreted as suggesting peripheral Treg induction. Tracking of the top-100 tumor clones could be carried out in just a couple of patients. Across all tissues in the targeted TCR-seq data, Tregs appeared to be more clonally expanded than Tconvs, and both subsets showed lower diversity in tumor than in lymph nodes. Some of the top 100 tumor clones were detected in invaded and non-invaded nodes, suggesting recirculation between tumor and draining nodes. TCRs shared between the Treg and Tconv subsets were viewed as suggestive of, but not proof of, a common clonal origin. The data could not resolve whether Treg conversion took place in a given organ or whether converted Tregs recirculated between nodes and tumor.

From the cysteine through the phenylalanine, the CDR3 covers 16 amino acids. Kept here is only the CDR3 DNA, which spans 48 bases and is read in frame from base 1. CDR1 and CDR2, looked up from the germline V gene, are LGHNA and YNFKEQ. V gives up 4 bases and J gives up 2 bases, and the segment between their germline ends measures 17 bases. For memory conventional CD4 T cells, the sort was based on CD4+ CD45RA- CD25- cells. Each tumor-draining lymph node was classified as non-invaded if metastatic tumor cells were absent and as invaded if metastatic tumor cells were present. T cells were pre-enriched with a Miltenyi Pan T Cell isolation kit before staining and sorting. Immunohistochemistry for estrogen receptor, progesterone receptor, HER2 and Ki-67 was used to characterize the primary tumors. Fresh surgical tissue was processed within a few hours after surgery by being cut into small fragments. The tissue fragments were enzymatically digested with Liberase TL plus DNase for 15 to 20 minutes and then passed through a 40-micrometer strainer. After DAPI live/dead staining, cells were sorted on a BD FACS Aria II at about 98-99% purity. Sorted cells were lysed in TCL buffer and RNA was purified with a Norgen Single Cell RNA purification kit including DNase treatment.

This clonotype was detected only a few times. Which antigen it targets is not known. Per-base qualities were not stored, and no clone one base away is much larger. To prepare the library, bulk RNA-seq was applied. This sample was sequenced with an Illumina HiSeq 2500. The paper's processing steps were these. CDR3 sequences in the separate targeted TCR-seq dataset were extracted from raw reads and quantified using MiXCR version 2.1.5 with default parameters. The separate targeted TCR-seq dataset defined each TCR-beta clone by its combination of V gene, J gene and CDR3 sequence. In the separate targeted TCR-seq dataset, clones with fewer than three counts were first removed, after which only the 90% most strongly expressed clones per sample were kept. The separate targeted TCR-seq dataset calculated Treg-Tconv overlap for each tissue as the number of shared clones divided by the total number of Treg clones, multiplied by 100. Through fastp at Q25 and MiXCR, TCRdb rebuilt clones from the public reads, retaining in-frame beta chains. Under each unique CDR3 protein, matching rows form one entry showing the most common genes and DNA. TCRdb's processing, not the study's, gives the V and J calls here. The sample records about 1,900 distinct CDR3 sequences, about 84% of which are singletons. The ten largest clones represent over 2% of the sample.

Sample: sorted memory CD4+ effector T cells from a lymph node. The meaning of the sample's cell subset or site label: CD45RA-negative sorted CD4+ T cells (memory Tconv or effector/memory Treg). The sequence joins TRBV4-2 to TRBJ1-2, with no D gene named confidently. The source of this sequence is a female donor with luminal breast cancer. The CDR3 corresponds to CASSPPTTQRNYGYTF. The DNA sequence reads TGTGCCAGCAGCCCCCCTACGACACAGAGAAACTATGGCTACACCTTC.